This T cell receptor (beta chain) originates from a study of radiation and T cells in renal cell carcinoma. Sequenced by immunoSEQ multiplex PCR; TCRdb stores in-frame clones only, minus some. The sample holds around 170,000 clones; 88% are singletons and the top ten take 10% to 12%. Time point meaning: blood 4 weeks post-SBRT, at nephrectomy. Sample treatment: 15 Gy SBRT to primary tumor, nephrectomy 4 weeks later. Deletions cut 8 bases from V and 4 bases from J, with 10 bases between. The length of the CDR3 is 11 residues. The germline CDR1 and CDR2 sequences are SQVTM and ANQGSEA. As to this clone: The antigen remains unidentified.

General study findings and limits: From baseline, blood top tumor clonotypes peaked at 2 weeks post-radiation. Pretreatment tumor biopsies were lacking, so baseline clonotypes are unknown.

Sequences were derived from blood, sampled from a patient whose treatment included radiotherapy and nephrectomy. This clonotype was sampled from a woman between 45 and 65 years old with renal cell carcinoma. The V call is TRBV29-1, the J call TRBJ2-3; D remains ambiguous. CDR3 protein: CSIKSADTQYF. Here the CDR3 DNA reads TGCAGCATCAAGTCTGCAGATACGCAGTATTTT.